Listed here are 21 T cell receptor beta chains from one sample, sequenced in a study of T cell changes during pregnancy in multiple sclerosis. Clones were sequenced by immunoSEQ multiplex PCR, and TCRdb holds only the in-frame ones, with some missing. The sample consists of more than 65,000 clones, 91% of them appearing once. The sequencing here drew on peripheral blood, taken in the first trimester of pregnancy. The receptors derive from a female donor with multiple sclerosis, enrolled in a pregnancy study.

In its sample, this clone was seen once. The chain couples TRBV6-6 to TRBJ2-1, with D perhaps TRBD2 (6 bases). Per the germline V gene, CDR1 is MNHNY and CDR2 is SVGAGI (reference sequence). Trimming removed 5 bases from V and 6 bases from J, with 20 bases in between. This CDR3 is built from 16 residues. CDR3 residues: CASSHPRTTRGNEQFF. In nucleotides, the CDR3 is TGTGCCAGCAGTCACCCACGGACTACCCGCGGCAATGAGCAGTTCTTC.

This clone was picked up one time. This chain connects TRBV6-1 to TRBJ1-4, with D perhaps TRBD1 (5 bases). Per germline, CDR1 MNHNS and CDR2 SASEGT. With 3 bases removed from V and 7 bases from J, the gap between germline ends came to 15 bases. The CDR3 length is 15 residues. The DNA for the CDR3 is TGTGCCAGCAGTGAGGGGACTCTGGGGAGTGAAAAACTGTTTTTT. Its protein is CASSEGTLGSEKLFF.

The chain couples TRBV27 to TRBJ2-2; 13 bases map to TRBD2. With 6 bases clipped from V and 3 bases from J, the junction kept 1 base outside the gene matches. Germline V gene lookup returns CDR1 MNHEY and CDR2 SMNVEV (reference sequence). The CDR3 has 15 amino acids. DNA for the CDR3: TGTGCCAGCAGCGGACTAGCGGGGGACACCGGGGAGCTGTTTTTT. This translates into CASSGLAGDTGELFF.

DNA for the CDR3: TGTGCCACCAAGGGGGACAGGGGGCTTGGAGGCAATCAGCCCCAGCATTTT. Its translation is CATKGDRGLGGNQPQHF. The chain recombines TRBV10-3 with TRBJ1-5; 12 positions agree with TRBD1. V lost 10 bases, J lost 2 bases, and 12 bases stayed unmatched. This CDR3 region has 17 residues. Germline V gene sequence: CDR1 ENHRY, CDR2 SYGVKD.

The V call is TRBV5-6, the J call TRBJ2-5; D gene uncertain. Judging by the DNA end, TRBJ2-7 fits better; the J call may be wrong. The CDR3 totals 12 residues. Per the germline V gene, CDR1 is SGHDT and CDR2 is YYEEEE. CDR3 in DNA: TGTGCCAGCAGCTCTGACACCTACGAGCAGTACTTC. It codes for CASSSDTYEQYF.

This clone was seen a few times. The rearrangement links TRBV6-1 to TRBJ2-6, with TRBD1 matching 11 bases. Germline values: CDR1 MNHNS, CDR2 SASEGT. After removal of 4 bases from V and 2 bases from J, the junction contained 1 base not matched to a gene. CDR3 length: 16 residues. The CDR3 is CASSGTGGAGANVLTF. CDR3 nucleotides: TGTGCCAGCAGTGGGACAGGGGGCGCTGGGGCCAACGTCCTGACTTTC.

The chain combines TRBV30 with TRBJ1-1; a possible D gene is TRBD1 (5 bases). V shed 0 bases and J shed 0 bases, with 14 bases lying between them. Looked up from germline, CDR1 is GTSNPN and CDR2 is SVGIG (reference sequence). CDR3 length: 16 residues. CDR3 nucleotides: TGTGCCTGGAGTGTACACGGCCAGGGCCTGAACACTGAAGCTTTCTTT. Translation gives CAWSVHGQGLNTEAFF.

The V gene is TRBV9, the J gene TRBJ1-1, with TRBD1 matching 8 bases. Germline CDR1 reads SGDLS; CDR2 reads YYNGEE. Trimming cost V 3 bases and J 1 base; bases outside gene matches: 5. The CDR3 covers 15 residues. CDR3 in amino acids: CASSAIGQGNTEAFF. The DNA of the CDR3 is TGTGCCAGCAGCGCCATCGGACAGGGGAACACTGAAGCTTTCTTT.

The rearrangement links TRBV28 to TRBJ1-5; D is undetermined. Trimming removed 0 bases from V and 0 bases from J, with 9 bases in between. The CDR3 runs 16 residues. Germline V gene sequence: CDR1 MDHEN, CDR2 SYDVKM. The CDR3 region has the DNA TGTGCCAGCAGTTTATGGGGAGGGAGTAGCAATCAGCCCCAGCATTTT. The encoded protein is CASSLWGGSSNQPQHF.

The genes are TRBV6-5 and TRBJ1-5; D uncertain. The CDR3 sequence is 15 residues long. Germline CDR1 reads MNHEY; CDR2 reads SVGAGI. V lost 6 bases and J 6 bases, leaving 18 bases between the germline ends. For the CDR3, the DNA is TGTGCCAGCAGGCCCCGAGGTAGTTTGTCTCAGCCCCAGCATTTT. Protein sequence: CASRPRGSLSQPQHF.

The chain employs TRBV5-4 and TRBJ2-7; tentative D call: TRBD1 (6 bases). The germline V gene has CDR1 SGHNT and CDR2 YYREEE (reference sequence). The ends were cut back, 0 bases at V and 7 bases at J, with 17 bases in the middle. The CDR3 contains 15 residues. The CDR3 region is CASSLGYRAGIEQYF. Written as DNA, the CDR3 is TGTGCCAGCAGCTTGGGTTACAGGGCAGGTATTGAGCAGTACTTC. The full variable domain, in which reference TRBV5-4 and TRBJ2-7 provide the parts outside the CDR3, is ETGVTQSPTHLIKTRGQQVTLRCSSQSGHNTVSWYQQALGQGPQFIFQYYREEENGRGNFPPRFSGLQFPNYSSELNVNALELDDSALYLCASSLGYRAGIEQYFGPGTRLTVT.

CDR3 region: CASSTTGPKDTEAFF. The DNA for the CDR3 is TGTGCCAGTAGCACAACAGGGCCCAAGGACACTGAAGCTTTCTTT. The gene calls are TRBV19 and TRBJ1-1; D perhaps matches TRBD1 (6 bases). The V gene's germline CDR1 is LNHDA and CDR2 SQIVND (reference sequence). This CDR3 is built from 15 residues. Trimming shortened V by 6 bases and J by 3 bases, and 17 bases separated the two germline ends.

The sample holds one count of this clone. This chain uses TRBV28 with TRBJ2-3; the match to TRBD2 covers 8 bases. The CDR3 sequence is 15 residues long. The germline V gene has CDR1 MDHEN and CDR2 SYDVKM. V shed 5 bases and J 2 bases; nucleotides not matched to a gene: 6. The DNA of the CDR3 is TGTGCCAGCAGTCTTACTAGCGGAGACACAGATACGCAGTATTTT. Translation gives CASSLTSGDTDTQYF.

This rearrangement joins TRBV9 to TRBJ2-7; possible D gene TRBD2, 6 bases. The CDR3 spans 15 residues. Germline V gene lookup returns CDR1 SGDLS and CDR2 YYNGEE. V gave up 0 bases and J gave up 2 bases, with 12 bases separating them. CDR3 sequence (DNA): TGTGCCAGCAGCGTAGGGAGGGGAAGTACCTACGAGCAGTACTTC. Translating it yields CASSVGRGSTYEQYF.

The V and J genes are TRBV6-1 and TRBJ2-7, with D uncertain. This CDR3 has 13 amino acids. Germline-derived CDR1 and CDR2 are MNHNS and SASEGT. With 8 bases removed from V and 0 bases from J, the gap between germline ends came to 11 bases. Written as DNA, the CDR3 is TGTGCCAGCTTAGGCGGAAGCTCCTACGAGCAGTACTTC. This gives the protein CASLGGSSYEQYF.

The chain joins TRBV28 to TRBJ1-2, with 7 bases fitting TRBD1. V shed 6 bases, J shed 5 bases, and the junction held 15 bases outside the gene matches. Germline CDR1 and CDR2: MDHEN and SYDVKM. The CDR3 spans 16 residues. CDR3 bases: TGTGCCAGCAGCCACCCAGGAGAAGGGGGCGCATATGGCTACACCTTC. Translating gives CASSHPGEGGAYGYTF.

The rearrangement links TRBV30 to TRBJ2-2; D is perhaps TRBD1 (6 bases). This CDR3 has 12 amino acids. Germline loops: CDR1 GTSNPN, CDR2 SVGIG (reference sequence). This CDR3 reads CAWGPNTGELFF. The CDR3 DNA reads TGTGCTTGGGGGCCGAACACCGGGGAGCTGTTTTTT.

V and J are TRBV29-1 and TRBJ2-7, with D unclear. The germline V gene has CDR1 SQVTM and CDR2 ANQGSEA. CDR3 length: 13 amino acids. V was cut by 6 bases and J by 0 bases, with 12 bases left in between. CDR3 residues: CSVAGTDSYEQYF. The CDR3, as DNA: TGCAGCGTCGCAGGTACAGACTCCTACGAGCAGTACTTC.

J is TRBJ1-1 and V is TRBV28, with D uncertain. Looked up from germline, CDR1 is MDHEN and CDR2 is SYDVKM. CDR3 length: 12 amino acids. The germline V and J ends were trimmed by 6 bases and 3 bases, with 8 bases remaining between them. In DNA form, the CDR3 reads TGTGCCAGCAGACTCTTTGACACTGAAGCTTTCTTT. It translates to CASRLFDTEAFF.

J is TRBJ2-2 and V is TRBV10-2; 11 positions match TRBD2. V dropped 2 bases and J dropped 4; count of bases not matched to a gene: 0. Germline CDR1 is WSHSY and CDR2 is SAAADI. The CDR3 contains 15 residues. The CDR3 is CASSELAGGTGELFF. DNA for the CDR3: TGCGCCAGCAGTGAGCTAGCGGGGGGCACCGGGGAGCTGTTTTTT.

This sequence joins TRBV6-5 and TRBJ2-1; D perhaps matches TRBD2 (5 bases). CDR1 is MNHEY, CDR2 SVGAGI, per germline. This CDR3 has 11 residues. V was shortened by 6 bases and J by 9 bases, with 9 bases between the two germline ends. This CDR3 is CASSRDSEQFF. Here the CDR3 DNA reads TGTGCCAGCAGCCGGGATAGTGAGCAGTTCTTC.